The present T cell receptor (beta chain) was sequenced within a study of CD4+ T cells in melanoma. Sequenced by immunoSEQ multiplex PCR; TCRdb stores in-frame clones only, minus some. This sample has about 14,000 clones; about 63% occur once, and the top ten carry roughly a sixth. Broader study findings: In melanoma, neoantigen-specific CD4+ T cells reportedly differed in differentiation state. A reported correlation linked neoantigen-specific CD4+ T cells to CD8+, macrophage and B cell function.

This clone was seen a few times. Its specificity is unknown. The CDR3 is 12 amino acids. CDR1 is SNHLY, CDR2 FYNNEI, per germline. Trimming removed 6 bases from V and 4 bases from J, with 9 bases in between. The TCR originated in a human donor with melanoma. The sequenced sample was cells from a culture (not recorded whether cultured in vitro). The chain combines TRBV2 with TRBJ1-2; D is possibly TRBD1 (5 bases). CDR3: CASSAGTYGYTF. As DNA, the CDR3 is TGTGCCAGCAGCGCAGGGACCTATGGCTACACCTTC.